These 22 T cell receptor beta chains originate from one sample sequenced in a study of memory CD4+ T cells and cytomegalovirus serostatus. The table came from immunoSEQ multiplex PCR; TCRdb's copy has only in-frame clones and leaves some out. The table records around 60,000 clones, 75% to 80% of them present only once. The sort gate was single viable CD3+CD4+CD8-CD45RO+ cells for memory CD4+ T cells. Sample: memory CD4+ T cells from blood. The receptors were sampled from an adult in good health and CMV-seronegative.

The genes are TRBV7-9 and TRBJ1-4; D perhaps matches TRBD1 (5 bases). V was trimmed by 3 bases and J by 4 bases, leaving 12 bases between them. CDR1 SEHNR and CDR2 FQNEAQ come from the germline V gene (reference sequence). The CDR3 loop spans 15 amino acids. The CDR3 loop reads CASSFWGSHNEKLFF. The CDR3, as DNA: TGTGCCAGCAGCTTTTGGGGCAGTCATAATGAAAAACTGTTTTTT.

V gene TRBV4-2 combines with J gene TRBJ2-1, with D possibly matching TRBD2 (5 bases). Germline-derived CDR1 and CDR2 are LGHNA and YNFKEQ. This CDR3 has 14 amino acids. Trimming removed 2 bases at V and 4 bases at J, with 9 bases between. The CDR3 sequence is CASSQLGGYNEQFF. In DNA form, the CDR3 reads TGTGCCAGCAGCCAATTAGGCGGGTACAATGAGCAGTTCTTC.

The J gene is TRBJ2-7, the V gene TRBV27; D is possibly TRBD2 (6 bases). CDR3 length: 15 amino acids. The V and J ends lost 2 bases and 8 bases respectively, with 19 bases between them. From germline, CDR1 is MNHEY and CDR2 SMNVEV (reference sequence). The DNA for the CDR3 is TGTGCCAGCAGTTTAGGAGGGTTAGGTCGGGGCCAGCAGTACTTC. Encoded protein: CASSLGGLGRGQQYF.

Comment on this clone: The same CDR3 arises from other DNA sequences in this sample as well. The gene calls are TRBV5-1 and TRBJ1-1; D gene ambiguous. The CDR3 is made up of 13 amino acids. CDR1 and CDR2 from the germline V gene are SGHRS and YFSETQ. Trimming removed 4 bases at V and 5 bases at J, with 12 bases between. This CDR3 reads CASSLTGETEAFF. CDR3 sequence (DNA): TGCGCCAGCAGCCTTACTGGGGAAACTGAAGCTTTCTTT. The variable domain in full, with the rest retrieved from reference TRBV5-1 and TRBJ1-1, is KAGVTQTPRYLIKTRGQQVTLSCSPISGHRSVSWYQQTPGQGLQFLFEYFSETQRNKGNFPGRFSGRQFSNSRSEMNVSTLELGDSALYLCASSLTGETEAFFGQGTRLTVV.

The chain has TRBV30 and TRBJ2-3; D is undetermined. The CDR3 sequence is 10 residues long. Trimming pared 8 bases from V and 4 bases from J, leaving 7 bases between. Germline lookup yields CDR1 GTSNPN and CDR2 SVGIG (reference sequence). This CDR3 is CAPFADTQYF. In DNA, the CDR3 is TGTGCCCCCTTCGCAGATACGCAGTATTTT.

The chain recombines TRBV5-1 with TRBJ2-2, with D perhaps matching TRBD1 or TRBD2 (5 bases each). The V gene lost 3 bases and the J gene lost 4 bases, with 13 bases spanning the gap. The CDR3 is 15 amino acids. Germline CDR1 reads SGHRS; CDR2 reads YFSETQ. The CDR3 reads CASSSIEGSTGELFF. The CDR3 coding sequence is TGCGCCAGCAGCTCGATCGAGGGGAGCACCGGGGAGCTGTTTTTT.

This chain uses TRBV28 with TRBJ2-7, with 14 nucleotides matching TRBD2. There are 16 residues in the CDR3. Germline lookup yields CDR1 MDHEN and CDR2 SYDVKM. The trim removed 6 bases at V and 3 bases at J, leaving 7 bases unmatched. The CDR3 DNA follows: TGTGCCAGCAGCCCCGGGACTAGCGGGAGAAGCTACGAGCAGTACTTC. Its protein is CASSPGTSGRSYEQYF.

The V gene is TRBV7-9, the J gene TRBJ1-3; unclear D gene. This CDR3 is built from 13 residues. Trimming left V 7 bases short and J 8 bases short, with 15 bases between. Germline V gene data show CDR1 as SEHNR and CDR2 as FQNEAQ (reference sequence). The CDR3 loop reads CASTYGVGDTIYF. CDR3 in DNA: TGTGCCAGCACCTACGGGGTTGGTGACACCATATATTTT.

The V gene is TRBV7-9, the J gene TRBJ1-2; a weak D match, TRBD1 (5 bases). Germline V lookup: CDR1 SEHNR, CDR2 FQNEAQ (reference sequence). V shed 1 base and J shed 4 bases, with 19 bases lying between them. This CDR3 has 17 residues. In DNA, the CDR3 is TGTGCCAGCAGCTTAGTCCCTGGGCCAGGGCGCTCCTATGGCTACACCTTC. Translated: CASSLVPGPGRSYGYTF.

The genes are TRBV19 and TRBJ1-2; 7 nucleotides align to TRBD1. The CDR3 consists of 16 residues. The ends lost 5 bases at V and 2 bases at J; junction bases unmatched: 11. Germline CDR1 LNHDA, CDR2 SQIVND (reference sequence). The CDR3 spells CASSRTGEWRNYGYTF. In DNA, the CDR3 is TGTGCCAGTAGTCGGACAGGAGAGTGGCGGAACTATGGCTACACCTTC.

V is TRBV30 and J is TRBJ2-3, with 8 bases lining up with TRBD2. The ends lost 1 base at V and 4 bases at J; junction bases unmatched: 10. Germline CDR1 GTSNPN, CDR2 SVGIG (reference sequence). This CDR3 has 16 amino acids. The DNA of the CDR3 is TGTGCCTGGAGTGGGCACGGGGGGGGGAGATCAGATACGCAGTATTTT. This translates into CAWSGHGGGRSDTQYF.

This chain connects TRBV7-9 to TRBJ1-4, with D tentatively TRBD1 (5 bases). The CDR3 runs 15 residues. Germline V lookup: CDR1 SEHNR, CDR2 FQNEAQ (reference sequence). The V and J ends lost 1 base and 7 bases respectively, with 13 bases between them. The chain's CDR3 is CASSLGTGLGEKLFF. The CDR3, as DNA: TGTGCCAGCAGCTTAGGTACGGGACTCGGTGAAAAACTGTTTTTT.

The chain uses TRBV5-4 and TRBJ2-5, with a tentative D call TRBD1 (6 bases). The V end was cut by 4 bases, the J end by 5 bases, with 24 bases between. The CDR3 is 17 amino acids. Germline V gives CDR1 SGHNT, CDR2 YYREEE (reference sequence). The DNA for the CDR3 is TGTGCCAGCAGCCCAACAGGGAATGGGCTTCGTATGGAGACCCAGTACTTC. Protein sequence: CASSPTGNGLRMETQYF.

This chain links TRBV27 with TRBJ2-7; possibly TRBD2 for D (6 bases). CDR3 size: 17 residues. In germline, CDR1 is MNHEY, CDR2 SMNVEV (reference sequence). The ends were cut back, 1 base at V and 3 bases at J, with 19 bases in the middle. This CDR3 is CASSLYTGTQIYYEQYF. DNA of the CDR3: TGTGCCAGCAGTTTATACACTGGGACTCAAATATACTACGAGCAGTACTTC.

V and J are TRBV30 and TRBJ1-6, with D tentatively TRBD1 (5 bases). CDR3 length equals 15 residues. Trimming pared 2 bases from V and 7 bases from J, leaving 15 bases between. Looked up from germline, CDR1 is GTSNPN and CDR2 is SVGIG (reference sequence). The CDR3 sequence: CAWSSRGTLNSPLHF. The CDR3 DNA reads TGTGCCTGGAGTTCACGGGGGACCCTGAATTCACCCCTCCACTTT. Based on the CDR3 plus reference TRBV30 and TRBJ1-6, the full variable domain is SQTIHQWPATLVQPVGSPLSLECTVEGTSNPNLYWYRQAAGRGLQLLFYSVGIGQISSEVPQNLSASRPQDRQFILSSKKLLLSDSGFYLCAWSSRGTLNSPLHFGNGTRLTVT.

J is TRBJ1-1 and V is TRBV4-3, with D possibly being TRBD1 (5 bases). With 0 bases removed from V and 4 bases from J, the gap between germline ends came to 15 bases. Per germline, CDR1 LGHNA and CDR2 YSLEER. CDR3 size: 16 residues. This CDR3 is CASSQELGAGSTEAFF. CDR3 nucleotides: TGCGCCAGCAGCCAAGAGCTTGGTGCAGGGTCCACTGAAGCTTTCTTT.

The CDR3 loop reads CASSLVQGNGYTF. The CDR3 bases are TGCGCCAGCAGCTTGGTTCAGGGGAATGGCTACACCTTC. This chain uses TRBV5-1 with TRBJ1-2; D might be TRBD1 (6 bases). The V end lost 0 bases, the J end lost 6 bases, and 9 bases lay between the germline ends. From germline, CDR1 is SGHRS and CDR2 YFSETQ. The CDR3 contains 13 residues.

The V and J genes are TRBV9 and TRBJ2-3; D remains unclear. Germline V gene lookup returns CDR1 SGDLS and CDR2 YYNGEE. Trimming removed 0 bases from V and 5 bases from J, with 4 bases in between. The CDR3 length is 12 residues. The CDR3, as DNA: TGTGCCAGCAGCGTAGGTTTAGATACGCAGTATTTT. Amino acid sequence: CASSVGLDTQYF. Drawing the rest from reference TRBV9 and TRBJ2-3, the complete variable domain is DSGVTQTPKHLITATGQRVTLRCSPRSGDLSVYWYQQSLDQGLQFLIQYYNGEERAKGNILERFSAQQFPDLHSELNLSSLELGDSALYFCASSVGLDTQYFGPGTRLTVL.

The chain is built from TRBV5-6 and TRBJ2-1; the match to TRBD1 covers 10 bases. The ends lost 4 bases at V and 10 bases at J; junction bases unmatched: 8. There are 14 residues in the CDR3. Germline CDR1 SGHDT, CDR2 YYEEEE. CDR3 sequence: CASSPWTGGREQFF. CDR3 nucleotides: TGTGCCAGCAGCCCTTGGACAGGGGGTAGGGAGCAGTTCTTC. Filled out from reference TRBV5-6 and TRBJ2-1, the complete variable domain reads DAGVTQSPTHLIKTRGQQVTLRCSPKSGHDTVSWYQQALGQGPQFIFQYYEEEERQRGNFPDRFSGHQFPNYSSELNVNALLLGDSALYLCASSPWTGGREQFFGPGTRLTVL.

In this sample, this clone turned up once. V usage is TRBV27 and J usage is TRBJ2-5; tentative D call: TRBD1 (6 bases). This CDR3 comprises 16 residues. Trimming stripped 5 bases from V and 1 base from J, with 17 bases between. CDR1 is MNHEY and CDR2 is SMNVEV in the germline V gene (reference sequence). CDR3 DNA: TGTGCCAGCAGTCCTAGGTCCCGAGGGGGCCAAGAGACCCAGTACTTC. Protein: CASSPRSRGGQETQYF.

The chain uses TRBV2 and TRBJ2-7; D unresolved. From germline, CDR1 is SNHLY and CDR2 FYNNEI. The V gene lost 6 bases and the J gene lost 4 bases, with 7 bases spanning the gap. This CDR3 region has 11 residues. CDR3 amino acids: CASSSSYEQYF. CDR3 DNA sequence: TGTGCCAGCAGCTCATCTTACGAGCAGTACTTC.

The chain employs TRBV7-2 and TRBJ1-4; D is ambiguous. Germline V gives CDR1 SGHTA, CDR2 FQGNSA. CDR3 length: 14 amino acids. The V end was cut by 5 bases, the J end by 0 bases, with 7 bases between. The CDR3 sequence: CASSPPPTNEKLFF. CDR3 DNA sequence: TGTGCCAGCAGCCCACCTCCAACTAATGAAAAACTGTTTTTT.